The clone carrying this T cell receptor (beta chain) is labeled medium-sized. The data were taken from a study of spatial heterogeneity in lung cancer. As for the study in general: Alpha-chain sequences were consistently detected less often than beta-chain sequences. The average count in raw reads for each unique TCR and UMI combination exceeded 8.5 appearances.

A unique molecular identifier was attached to every TCR cDNA molecule. TCRdb ran MiXCR on the 5' RACE reads and lists one entry per CDR3 protein. This table has 9,500 to 15,000 distinct CDR3 sequences, roughly 6.2% appearing once. Trimming cost V 8 bases and J 5 bases, with 4 bases left between them. There are 9 residues in the CDR3. CDR1 is MNHEY, CDR2 SMNVEV, per germline (reference sequence). As to time point: sample taken at primary tumor resection. Without sorting, whole RNA was sequenced from tumor, nontumor lung or frozen PBMC. The donor population consisted of more than 55 patients with untreated, early-stage non-small cell lung cancer.

The chain has TRBV27 and TRBJ2-7; D remains unclear. The sample in question was normal lung tissue next to the tumor, obtained at surgery. The TCR originated in a male donor with early-stage non-small cell lung cancer. In DNA form, the CDR3 reads TGTGCCAGCGGGAACGAGCAGTACTTC. Amino acids: CASGNEQYF.